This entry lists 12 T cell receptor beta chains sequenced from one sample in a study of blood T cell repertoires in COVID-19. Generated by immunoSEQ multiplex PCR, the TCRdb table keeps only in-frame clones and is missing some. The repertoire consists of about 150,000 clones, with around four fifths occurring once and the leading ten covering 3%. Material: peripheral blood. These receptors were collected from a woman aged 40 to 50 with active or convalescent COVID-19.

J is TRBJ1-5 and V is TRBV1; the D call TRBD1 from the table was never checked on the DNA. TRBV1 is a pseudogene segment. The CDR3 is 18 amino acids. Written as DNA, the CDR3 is TGCACCAGCCTGTCGGCGGGACAGGGGCCCCGGGGGGATCAGCCCCAGCATTTT. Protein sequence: CTSLSAGQGPRGDQPQHF.

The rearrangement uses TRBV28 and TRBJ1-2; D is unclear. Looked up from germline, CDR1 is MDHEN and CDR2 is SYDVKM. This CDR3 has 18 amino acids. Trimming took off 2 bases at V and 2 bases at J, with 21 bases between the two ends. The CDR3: CASSLRFQKHRQNYGYTF. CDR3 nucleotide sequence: TGTGCCAGCAGTTTAAGGTTCCAGAAGCATCGACAAAACTATGGCTACACCTTC.

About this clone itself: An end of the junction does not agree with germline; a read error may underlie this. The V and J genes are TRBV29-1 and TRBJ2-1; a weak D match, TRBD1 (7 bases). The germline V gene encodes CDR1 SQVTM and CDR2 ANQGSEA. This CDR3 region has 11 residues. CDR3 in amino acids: CNVGGGDEQFF. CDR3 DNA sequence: TGCAACGTTGGAGGGGGCGATGAGCAGTTCTTC.

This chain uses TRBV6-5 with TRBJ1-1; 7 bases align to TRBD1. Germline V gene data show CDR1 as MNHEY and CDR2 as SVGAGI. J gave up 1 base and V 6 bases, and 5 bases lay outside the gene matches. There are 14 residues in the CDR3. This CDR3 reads CASSLRQGNTEAFF. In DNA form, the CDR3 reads TGTGCCAGCAGCCTCAGACAGGGGAACACTGAAGCTTTCTTT.

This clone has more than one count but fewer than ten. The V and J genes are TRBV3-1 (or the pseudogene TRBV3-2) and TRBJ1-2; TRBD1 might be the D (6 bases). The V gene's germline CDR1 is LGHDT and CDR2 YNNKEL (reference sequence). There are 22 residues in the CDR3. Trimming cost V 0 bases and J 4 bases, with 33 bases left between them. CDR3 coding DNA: TGTGCCAGCAGCCAAGAGACAGGTAGGGAGGGCGGTACTGATATTTCCTCCTATGGCTACACCTTC. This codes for CASSQETGREGGTDISSYGYTF.

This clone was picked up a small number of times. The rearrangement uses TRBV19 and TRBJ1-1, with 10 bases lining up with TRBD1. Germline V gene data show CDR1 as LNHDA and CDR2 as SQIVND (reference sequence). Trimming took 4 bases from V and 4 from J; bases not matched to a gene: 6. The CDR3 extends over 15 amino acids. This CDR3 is CASSSWTGGVTEAFF. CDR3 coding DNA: TGTGCCAGTAGTAGCTGGACAGGGGGAGTCACTGAAGCTTTCTTT.

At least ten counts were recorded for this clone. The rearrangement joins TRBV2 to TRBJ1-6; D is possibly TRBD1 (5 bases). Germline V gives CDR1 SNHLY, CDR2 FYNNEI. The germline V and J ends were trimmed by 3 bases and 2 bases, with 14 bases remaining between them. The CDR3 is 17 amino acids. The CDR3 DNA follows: TGTGCCAGCAGTGACGCGGGGCGGGGACCCTATAATTCACCCCTCCACTTT. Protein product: CASSDAGRGPYNSPLHF.

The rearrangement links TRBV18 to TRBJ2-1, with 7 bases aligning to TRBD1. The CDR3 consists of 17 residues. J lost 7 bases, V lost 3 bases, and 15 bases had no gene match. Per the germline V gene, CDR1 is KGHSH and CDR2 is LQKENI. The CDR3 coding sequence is TGTGCCAGCTCACCCCAAGGGATGGCAGGGGGTACGAATGAGCAGTTCTTC. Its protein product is CASSPQGMAGGTNEQFF. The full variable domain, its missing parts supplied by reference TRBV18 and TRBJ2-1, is NAGVMQNPRHLVRRRGQEARLRCSPMKGHSHVYWYRQLPEEGLKFMVYLQKENIIDESGMPKERFSAEFPKEGPSILRIQQVVRGDSAAYFCASSPQGMAGGTNEQFFGPGTRLTVL.

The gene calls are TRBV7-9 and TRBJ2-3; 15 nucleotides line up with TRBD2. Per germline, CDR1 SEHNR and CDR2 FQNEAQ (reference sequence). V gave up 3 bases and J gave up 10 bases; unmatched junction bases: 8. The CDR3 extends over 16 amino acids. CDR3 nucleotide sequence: TGTGCCAGCAGCTTCAGGACTAGCGGGGGGGCCCGCCCGCAGTATTTT. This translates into CASSFRTSGGARPQYF. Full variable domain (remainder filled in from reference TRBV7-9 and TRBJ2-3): DTGVSQNPRHKITKRGQNVTFRCDPISEHNRLYWYRQTLGQGPEFLTYFQNEAQLEKSRLLSDRFSAERPKGSFSTLEIQRTEQGDSAMYLCASSFRTSGGARPQYFGPGTRLTVL.

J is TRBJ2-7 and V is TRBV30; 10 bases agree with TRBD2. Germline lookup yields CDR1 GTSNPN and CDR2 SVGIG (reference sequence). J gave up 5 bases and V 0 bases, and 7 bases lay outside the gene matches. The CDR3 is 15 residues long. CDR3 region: CAWSVGLAGVDEQYF. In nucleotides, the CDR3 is TGTGCCTGGAGTGTAGGGCTAGCGGGAGTTGACGAGCAGTACTTC. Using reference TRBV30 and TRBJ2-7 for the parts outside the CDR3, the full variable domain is SQTIHQWPATLVQPVGSPLSLECTVEGTSNPNLYWYRQAAGRGLQLLFYSVGIGQISSEVPQNLSASRPQDRQFILSSKKLLLSDSGFYLCAWSVGLAGVDEQYFGPGTRLTVT.

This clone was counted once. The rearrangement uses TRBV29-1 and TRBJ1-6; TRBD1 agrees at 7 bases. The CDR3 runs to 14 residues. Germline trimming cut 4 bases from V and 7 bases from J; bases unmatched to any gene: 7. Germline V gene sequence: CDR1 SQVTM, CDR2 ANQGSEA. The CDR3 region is CSVGGGQANSPLHF. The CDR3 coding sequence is TGCAGCGTTGGGGGAGGACAGGCCAATTCACCCCTCCACTTT.

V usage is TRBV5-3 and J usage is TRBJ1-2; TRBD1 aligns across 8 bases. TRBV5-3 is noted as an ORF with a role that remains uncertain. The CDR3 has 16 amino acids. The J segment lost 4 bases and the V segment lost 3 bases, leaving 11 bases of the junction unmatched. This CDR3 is CARSSNPQGAGYGYTF. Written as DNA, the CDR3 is TGTGCCAGAAGCTCCAACCCCCAGGGGGCGGGCTATGGCTACACCTTC.